The 16 T cell receptor beta chains listed next were all sequenced from one sample in a study of CD8 T cells in ankylosing spondylitis. TCRdb re-called the 5' RACE reads with MiXCR, one entry per CDR3 protein. The sample holds about 200,000 distinct CDR3 sequences; about 13% are singletons and the top ten take approximately 16%. The sample comprised blood, either unsorted or a sorted T cell fraction (not recorded which). These receptors were collected from a male donor with ankylosing spondylitis or in good health (not recorded which).

The chain has TRBV7-2 and TRBJ2-1; perhaps TRBD2 as D (5 bases). The CDR3 has 16 amino acids. V was shortened by 8 bases and J by 0 bases, with 17 bases between the two germline ends. Per the germline V gene, CDR1 is SGHTA and CDR2 is FQGNSA. The CDR3 nucleotides read TGTGCCAGCCCCCTCACGGGATGGAGCTCCTACAATGAGCAGTTCTTC. Its protein product is CASPLTGWSSYNEQFF.

This clonotype was seen many times. This chain connects TRBV6-5 to TRBJ2-2; D is uncertain. Between the trimmed V and J ends, which lost 3 bases and 2 bases, there was a span of 7 bases. Germline values: CDR1 MNHEY, CDR2 SVGAGI. The CDR3 contains 14 residues. The CDR3 reads CASSYGRNTGELFF. The DNA for the CDR3 is TGTGCCAGCAGTTATGGCAGAAACACCGGGGAGCTGTTTTTT.

This clonotype came up a few times. The CDR3 coding sequence is TGTGCCAGCAGAGAGGGCGGGAGAGCAAACACCGGGGAGCTGTTTTTT. Translating it yields CASREGGRANTGELFF. The chain uses TRBV28 and TRBJ2-2; 7 nucleotides match TRBD2. Germline CDR1 MDHEN, CDR2 SYDVKM. The CDR3 contains 16 residues. Losses at the gene ends were 6 bases for V and 2 bases for J; bases not matched to a gene: 9.

This clonotype was counted a few times. The rearrangement uses TRBV12-3 or TRBV12-4 and TRBJ1-2; 10 bases fit TRBD1. V lost 6 bases, J lost 6 bases, and 4 bases stayed unmatched. The CDR3 extends over 13 amino acids. CDR3 sequence reads: CASSRTGGDGYTF. As DNA, the CDR3 is TGTGCCAGCAGCCGGACAGGGGGAGATGGCTACACCTTC.

This sequence joins TRBV12-3 or TRBV12-4 and TRBJ1-2; D may be TRBD1 (6 bases). V was clipped by 6 bases and J by 3 bases, with 20 bases between them. This CDR3 has 16 residues. The chain's CDR3 is CASRVGFGGDHYGYTF. The DNA of the CDR3 is TGTGCCAGCAGGGTAGGGTTCGGGGGCGATCACTATGGCTACACCTTC.

This chain links TRBV4-2 with TRBJ2-1; no clear D gene. With 4 bases removed from V and 0 bases from J, the gap between germline ends came to 13 bases. The CDR3 is 16 amino acids. Germline V gene sequence: CDR1 LGHNA, CDR2 YNFKEQ. CDR3 nucleotides: TGTGCCAGCAGCCCGTCGACAAGCAGCTCCTACAATGAGCAGTTCTTC. Its translation: CASSPSTSSSYNEQFF.

The J gene is TRBJ2-3, the V gene TRBV24-1; 8 bases are a match to TRBD1. CDR3 length: 15 amino acids. Germline CDR1 is KGHDR and CDR2 is SFDVKD. Trimming at V came to 7 bases and at J to 2 bases, leaving 7 bases not matched to a gene. The CDR3 nucleotides read TGTGCCACCAGCCCAGGACAGGGATCCACAGATACGCAGTATTTT. Protein product: CATSPGQGSTDTQYF.

This clonotype was found a few times. V is TRBV20-1 and J is TRBJ2-7, with D possibly matching TRBD1 (5 bases). V was clipped by 2 bases and J by 5 bases, with 13 bases between them. CDR3 length: 13 residues. Germline CDR1 and CDR2: DFQATT and SNEGSKA (reference sequence). CDR3 region: CSARTVWGHEQYF. The CDR3 coding sequence is TGCAGTGCTAGAACAGTTTGGGGCCACGAGCAGTACTTC.

V is TRBV5-5 and J is TRBJ1-1; D gene ambiguous. This CDR3 comprises 14 residues. Germline CDR1 is SGHKS and CDR2 is YYEKEE (reference sequence). Trimming removed 0 bases from V and 1 base from J, with 7 bases in between. CDR3 loop: CASSLDRWNTEAFF. The CDR3 nucleotides are TGTGCCAGCAGCTTGGACAGATGGAACACTGAAGCTTTCTTT.

This clonotype was observed many times. J is TRBJ2-1 and V is TRBV5-1; D might be TRBD2 (5 bases). The CDR3 length is 16 residues. V lost 0 bases, J lost 5 bases, and 15 bases lay in between. The V gene's germline CDR1 is SGHRS and CDR2 YFSETQ. The CDR3 loop is CASSLGSTGTNNEQFF. The CDR3 nucleotides are TGCGCCAGCAGCTTGGGATCGACGGGAACGAACAATGAGCAGTTCTTC.

This chain joins TRBV11-2 and TRBJ1-1; perhaps TRBD1 as D (5 bases). The CDR3 covers 13 residues. From germline, CDR1 is SGHAT and CDR2 FQNNGV. The V end lost 5 bases, the J end lost 8 bases, and 15 bases lay between the germline ends. The CDR3 reads CASSLFVRAEAFF. In DNA form, the CDR3 reads TGTGCCAGCAGCCTATTCGTCAGGGCGGAAGCTTTCTTT.

This clonotype was observed many times. The DNA of the CDR3 is TGCGCCAGCAGCCAGCAGCCAGGGGGGAGTAACTATGGCTACACCTTC. It encodes CASSQQPGGSNYGYTF. The chain couples TRBV4-1 to TRBJ1-2, with 7 bases fitting TRBD1. With V trimmed by 3 bases and J by 1 base, 8 bases remained unmatched. CDR3 length: 16 residues. Germline-derived CDR1 and CDR2 are MGHRA and YSYEKL.

There are a few counts of this clonotype. This CDR3 is CASSWGVEQYF. For the CDR3, the DNA is TGTGCCAGCAGTTGGGGGGTCGAGCAGTACTTC. The chain couples TRBV12-3 or TRBV12-4 to TRBJ2-7, with a possible D match to TRBD2 (6 bases). V lost 4 bases and J 6 bases, leaving 7 bases between the germline ends. The length of the CDR3 is 11 residues.

This clonotype was found a few times. The V gene is TRBV4-1, the J gene TRBJ2-7; the D gene is possibly TRBD2 (5 bases). V lost 3 bases, J lost 1 base, and 13 bases lay in between. Germline V CDR1 and CDR2: MGHRA, YSYEKL. The CDR3 spans 15 residues. Here the CDR3 DNA reads TGCGCCAGCAGCCAGGAGGACTTGGGTTCCTACGAGCAGTACTTC. This translates into CASSQEDLGSYEQYF.

This clonotype turned up a few times. V gene TRBV4-2 combines with J gene TRBJ2-1, with 13 bases lining up with TRBD2. CDR1 is LGHNA and CDR2 is YNFKEQ in the germline V gene. V lost 3 bases to trimming and J lost 4 bases; unmatched junction nucleotides: 0. This CDR3 has 15 residues. CDR3 coding DNA: TGTGCCAGCAGCCAGACTAGCGGGGGGTACAATGAGCAGTTCTTC. It codes for CASSQTSGGYNEQFF.

The rearrangement uses TRBV6-1 and TRBJ2-2; D is unclear. The CDR3 length is 17 residues. The ends were cut back, 0 bases at V and 1 base at J, with 12 bases in the middle. Germline assignment: CDR1 MNHNS and CDR2 SASEGT. The CDR3 DNA sequence: TGTGCCAGCAGTGAAGCGCAATGGCAGTTGAACACCGGGGAGCTGTTTTTT. Amino acid sequence: CASSEAQWQLNTGELFF.